The table lists the clone carrying this T cell receptor (beta chain) with many counts. Antigen specificity is unknown. TCRdb reanalysed the reads using MiXCR and keeps one entry per CDR3 protein. Of around 70,000 distinct CDR3 sequences in the sample, 3% to 4% are singletons; the top ten hold less than 25%. Deletions cut 5 bases from V and 4 bases from J, with 7 bases between. This CDR3 is built from 12 residues. The record originates from a study of T cell repertoires in cytomegalovirus infection. General study results and limits: CMV-specific TCR beta clonotypes restricted by HLA-C dominated the ex vivo response.

The rearrangement uses TRBV12-3 or TRBV12-4 and TRBJ2-3; D is unresolved. The origin of this receptor is a human donor in good health (CMV status not recorded). Some clones in this sample may be carry-over from other donors' samples. The specimen was PBMCs. CDR3 sequence: CASSPSSDTQYF. The CDR3 DNA reads TGTGCCAGCAGTCCTTCCTCAGATACGCAGTATTTT.